The entry that follows covers one TCR beta chain sequence. CDR1 and CDR2 (germline): LGHNT, FRNRAP. CDR3 length equals 16 residues. V shed 3 bases and J shed 3 bases, with 16 bases lying between them. This sample was taken from a study of blood T cell repertoires in COVID-19. At the level of the study: Researchers got acute and convalescent COVID-19 samples from the United States, Italy and Spain. T cells, B-cell-depleted T cells, or PBMCs supplied cDNA or gDNA.

TCRdb keeps only in-frame clones here, not all; method: immunoSEQ multiplex PCR. This sample has about 90,000 clones, with about 89% found just once. The sequence was collected from a human donor in a cohort sampled during active COVID-19. Sequenced: peripheral blood. J is TRBJ2-3 and V is TRBV12-5; D is possibly TRBD2 (7 bases). The CDR3 region has the DNA TGTGCTAGTGGTTTACCAAGGGGGGGAGGGACAGATACGCAGTATTTT. Amino acid sequence: CASGLPRGGGTDTQYF.